The sequence of this T cell receptor (beta chain) was determined in a study of blood T cell repertoires in COVID-19. Overall study context: COVID-19 samples collected from the United States, Italy and Spain covered acute and convalescent phases. In each case, the material was cDNA or gDNA derived from T cells, B-cell-depleted T cells, or PBMCs.

This CDR3 is 15 amino acids long. Trimming cost V 3 bases and J 8 bases, with 16 bases left between them. Per germline, CDR1 MNHEY and CDR2 SMNVEV (reference sequence). The assay was immunoSEQ multiplex PCR, and TCRdb's table has in-frame clones only and misses some. The sample holds 270,000 or so clones, about nine tenths seen once. Sequenced input: peripheral blood. The receptor was derived from a woman between 40 and 55 years old who had recovered from COVID-19. This chain uses TRBV27 with TRBJ2-2, with no clear D. The CDR3 nucleotides read TGTGCCAGCAGTTTCAGCGTCTACGATACAGGGGAGCTGTTTTTT. Amino acid sequence: CASSFSVYDTGELFF.